This TCR beta chain was sequenced for a study of T cells after yellow fever vaccination. Whole-study results and caveats: Most primary-vaccination clones recurred post-booster (around 97% CD4, 88% CD8).

One entry per CDR3 protein results from TCRdb running MiXCR on the 5' RACE reads. The sample yields about 220,000 distinct CDR3 sequences, more than 3% seen once. This clonotype was found many times. What it recognizes is unknown. V lost 6 bases, J lost 5 bases, and 7 bases stayed unmatched. The CDR3 extends over 14 amino acids. The sequenced sample was CD4+ T cells sorted from PBMCs, obtained 10 days after the yellow fever booster vaccination. The TCR sequence derives from a man aged 18-30 years who received the YFV17D yellow fever vaccine. The chain uses TRBV12-3 or TRBV12-4 and TRBJ1-5; TRBD1 aligns across 7 bases. The CDR3 nucleotides read TGTGCCAGCAGCCCCCTTCAGGGGGATCAGCCCCAGCATTTT. This translates into CASSPLQGDQPQHF.